This T cell receptor beta chain stems from a study of blood T cell repertoires in COVID-19. Study details: From T cells, B-cell-depleted T cells, or PBMCs came the material, which was cDNA or gDNA.

V dropped 5 bases and J dropped 2; count of bases not matched to a gene: 8. The CDR3 has 16 amino acids. Looked up from germline, CDR1 is SGHTA and CDR2 is FQGNSA. Clones were sequenced by immunoSEQ multiplex PCR, and TCRdb holds only the in-frame ones, with some missing. The table records approximately 150,000 clones, roughly 89% of them present only once. This TCR was sampled from a human donor in a cohort sampled during active COVID-19. The chain joins TRBV7-2 to TRBJ2-7, with 11 nucleotides matching TRBD2. Input material: peripheral blood. CDR3 region: CASSRDQTSGAYEQYF. CDR3 DNA: TGTGCCAGCAGCCGTGACCAGACTAGCGGGGCCTACGAGCAGTACTTC. Full variable domain (remainder filled in from reference TRBV7-2 and TRBJ2-7): GAGVSQSPSNKVTEKGKDVELRCDPISGHTALYWYRQSLGQGLEFLIYFQGNSAPDKSGLPSDRFSAERTGGSVSTLTIQRTQQEDSAVYLCASSRDQTSGAYEQYFGPGTRLTVT.